Below are 3 T cell receptor beta chains sequenced from a single sample in a study of cytomegalovirus exposure and HLA in healthy donors. The PCR was carried out with 60 Vbeta primers and 13 Jbeta primers. TCRdb's table, derived via immunoSEQ multiplex PCR, lists solely in-frame clones and lacks some. The sample includes 150,000 to 200,000 clones, around three quarters of them seen just once. Sequencing input: PBMCs. These receptors all come from a woman aged 45-65 years in good health and CMV-seronegative.

The chain combines TRBV19 with TRBJ1-6, with a weak D call TRBD1 (6 bases). The CDR3 loop spans 17 amino acids. The germline gives CDR1 LNHDA, CDR2 SQIVND (reference sequence). V gave up 3 bases and J gave up 5 bases, with 17 bases separating them. The DNA of the CDR3 is TGTGCCAGTAGTATGGGGACAACCACGAAAAATAATTCACCCCTCCACTTT. Protein product: CASSMGTTTKNNSPLHF. The variable domain in full, with the rest retrieved from reference TRBV19 and TRBJ1-6, is DGGITQSPKYLFRKEGQNVTLSCEQNLNHDAMYWYRQDPGQGLRLIYYSQIVNDFQKGDIAEGYSVSREKKESFPLTVTSAQKNPTAFYLCASSMGTTTKNNSPLHFGNGTRLTVT.

The V call is TRBV14, the J call TRBJ1-1, with 7 bases identical to TRBD1. There are 16 residues in the CDR3. The trim removed 0 bases at V and 6 bases at J, leaving 10 bases unmatched. Looked up from germline, CDR1 is SGHDN and CDR2 is FVKESK. CDR3 coding DNA: TGTGCCAGCAGCCAAGATTTGCGGTGGCAGGGGGCTGAAGCTTTCTTT. Amino acids: CASSQDLRWQGAEAFF. The full variable domain, in which reference TRBV14 and TRBJ1-1 provide the parts outside the CDR3, is EAGVTQFPSHSVIEKGQTVTLRCDPISGHDNLYWYRRVMGKEIKFLLHFVKESKQDESGMPNNRFLAERTGGTYSTLKVQPAELEDSGVYFCASSQDLRWQGAEAFFGQGTRLTVV.

The rearrangement uses TRBV18 and TRBJ2-2; no clear D. Trimming pared 2 bases from V and 0 bases from J, leaving 13 bases between. The germline V gene has CDR1 KGHSH and CDR2 LQKENI. The CDR3 runs 17 residues. CDR3 sequence (DNA): TGTGCCAGCTCACCATACCAGGCCAGGACGAACACCGGGGAGCTGTTTTTT. As protein: CASSPYQARTNTGELFF.